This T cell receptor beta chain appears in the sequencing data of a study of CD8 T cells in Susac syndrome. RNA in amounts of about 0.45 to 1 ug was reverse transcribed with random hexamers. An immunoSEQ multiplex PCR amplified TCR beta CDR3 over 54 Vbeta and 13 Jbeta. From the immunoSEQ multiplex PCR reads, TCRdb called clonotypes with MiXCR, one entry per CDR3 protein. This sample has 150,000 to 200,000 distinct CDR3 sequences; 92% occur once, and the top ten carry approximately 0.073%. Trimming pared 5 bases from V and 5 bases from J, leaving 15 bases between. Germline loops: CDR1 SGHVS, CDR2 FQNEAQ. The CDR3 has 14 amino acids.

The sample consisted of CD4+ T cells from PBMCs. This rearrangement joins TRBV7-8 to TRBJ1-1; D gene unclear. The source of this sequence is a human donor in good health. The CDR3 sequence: CASSPHPARTEAFF. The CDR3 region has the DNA TGTGCCAGCAGCCCCCATCCCGCGCGGACTGAAGCTTTCTTT. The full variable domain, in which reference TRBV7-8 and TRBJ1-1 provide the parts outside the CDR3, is GAGVSQSPRYKVAKRGQDVALRCDPISGHVSLFWYQQALGQGPEFLTYFQNEAQLDKSGLPSDRFFAERPEGSVSTLKIQRTQQEDSAVYLCASSPHPARTEAFFGQGTRLTVV.